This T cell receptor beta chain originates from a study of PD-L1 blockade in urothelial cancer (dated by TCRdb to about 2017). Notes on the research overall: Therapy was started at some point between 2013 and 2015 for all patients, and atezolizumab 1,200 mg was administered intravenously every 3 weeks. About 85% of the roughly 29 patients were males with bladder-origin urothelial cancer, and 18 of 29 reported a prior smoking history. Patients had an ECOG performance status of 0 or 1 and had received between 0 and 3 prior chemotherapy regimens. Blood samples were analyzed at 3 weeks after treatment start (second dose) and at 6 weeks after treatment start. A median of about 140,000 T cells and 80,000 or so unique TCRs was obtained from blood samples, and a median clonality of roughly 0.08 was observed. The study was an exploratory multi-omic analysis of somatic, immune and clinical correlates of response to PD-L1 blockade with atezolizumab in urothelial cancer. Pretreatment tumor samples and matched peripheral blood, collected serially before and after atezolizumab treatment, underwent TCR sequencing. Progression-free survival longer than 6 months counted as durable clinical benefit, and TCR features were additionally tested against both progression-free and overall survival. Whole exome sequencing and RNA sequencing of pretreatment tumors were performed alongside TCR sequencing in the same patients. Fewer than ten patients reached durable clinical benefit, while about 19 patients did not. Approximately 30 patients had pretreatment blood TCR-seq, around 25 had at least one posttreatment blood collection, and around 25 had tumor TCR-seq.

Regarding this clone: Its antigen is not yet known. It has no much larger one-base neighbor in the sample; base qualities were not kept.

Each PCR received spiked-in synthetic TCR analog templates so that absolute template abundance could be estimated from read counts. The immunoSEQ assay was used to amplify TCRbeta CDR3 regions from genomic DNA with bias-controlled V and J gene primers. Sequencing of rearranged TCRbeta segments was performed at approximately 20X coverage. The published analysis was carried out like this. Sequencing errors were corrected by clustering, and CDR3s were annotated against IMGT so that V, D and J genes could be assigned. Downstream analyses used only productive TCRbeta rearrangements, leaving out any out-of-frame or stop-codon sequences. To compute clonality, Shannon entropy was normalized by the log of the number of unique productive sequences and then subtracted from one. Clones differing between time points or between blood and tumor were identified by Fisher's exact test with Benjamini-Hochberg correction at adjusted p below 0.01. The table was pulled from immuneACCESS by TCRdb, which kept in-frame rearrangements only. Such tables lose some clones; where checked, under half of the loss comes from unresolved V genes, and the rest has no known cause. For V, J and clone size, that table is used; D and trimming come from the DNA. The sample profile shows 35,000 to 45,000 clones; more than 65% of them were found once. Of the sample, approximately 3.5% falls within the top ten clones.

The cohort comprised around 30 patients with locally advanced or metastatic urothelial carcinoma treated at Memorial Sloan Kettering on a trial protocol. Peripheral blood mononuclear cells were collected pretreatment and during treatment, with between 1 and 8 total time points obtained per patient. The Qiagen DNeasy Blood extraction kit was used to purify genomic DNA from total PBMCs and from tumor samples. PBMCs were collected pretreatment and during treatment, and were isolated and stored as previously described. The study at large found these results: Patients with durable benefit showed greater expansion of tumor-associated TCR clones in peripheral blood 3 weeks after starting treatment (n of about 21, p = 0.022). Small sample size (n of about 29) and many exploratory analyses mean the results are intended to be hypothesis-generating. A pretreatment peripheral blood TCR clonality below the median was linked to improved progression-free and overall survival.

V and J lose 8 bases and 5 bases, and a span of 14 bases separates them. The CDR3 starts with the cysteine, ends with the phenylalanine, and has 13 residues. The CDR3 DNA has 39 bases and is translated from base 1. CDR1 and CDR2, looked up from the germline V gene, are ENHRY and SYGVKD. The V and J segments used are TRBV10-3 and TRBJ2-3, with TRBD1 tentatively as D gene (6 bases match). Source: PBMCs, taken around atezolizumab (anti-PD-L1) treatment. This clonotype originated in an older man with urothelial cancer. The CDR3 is CAIQAQGRDTQYF. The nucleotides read TGTGCCATCCAGGCCCAGGGGAGAGATACGCAGTATTTT.